The clone carrying this T cell receptor beta chain was seen once. The record originates from a study of blood T cell repertoires in COVID-19. About the study: PBMCs, B-cell-depleted T cells, or T cells provided the cDNA or gDNA that made up the material.

Authors' data handling: Nucleated cell number was recorded as an estimate derived from reference gene primer amplification. Method: immunoSEQ multiplex PCR; TCRdb's copy keeps in-frame clones and lacks some. From that table come the V and J calls and clone size; the DNA was used to work out D and trimming. The data hold just over 70,000 clones, with under 95% observed a single time. Sequenced sample: peripheral blood. This TCR came from a human donor in a cohort sampled during active COVID-19.

CDR3 nucleotide sequence: TGTGCCAGCAGCCACCCCGACAGGGAAGCTTTCTTT. Protein sequence: CASSHPDREAFF. The rearrangement uses TRBV11-2 and TRBJ1-1, with a tentative D call TRBD1 (6 bases). Trimming took 5 bases from V and 8 from J, leaving 12 bases between them. The CDR3 is 12 residues long. From germline, CDR1 is SGHAT and CDR2 FQNNGV.